This TCR beta chain comes out of a study of shared clonotypes between healthy human individuals. V lost 4 bases to trimming and J lost 0 bases, with 14 bases between them. This CDR3 region has 15 residues. Germline V gives CDR1 SGHRS, CDR2 YFSETQ. The table came from immunoSEQ multiplex PCR; TCRdb's copy has only in-frame clones and leaves some out. Of approximately 2.4 million clones detected, 90% to 97% appear once; the ten largest clones hold 0.13%. This TCR was recovered from a man aged 18 to 29 in good health. The chain recombines TRBV5-1 with TRBJ2-7; a possible D gene is TRBD1 (6 bases). Sequencing was done on a sample of naive CD4+ T cells sorted from blood. Subset reported: CD45RA+ positively selected. The CDR3 sequence is CASSPDSAISYEQYF. The DNA of the CDR3 is TGCGCCAGCAGCCCGGACAGCGCTATCTCCTACGAGCAGTACTTC. Using reference TRBV5-1 and TRBJ2-7 for the parts outside the CDR3, the full variable domain is KAGVTQTPRYLIKTRGQQVTLSCSPISGHRSVSWYQQTPGQGLQFLFEYFSETQRNKGNFPGRFSGRQFSNSRSEMNVSTLELGDSALYLCASSPDSAISYEQYFGPGTRLTVT.